The 24 T cell receptor beta chains below were found in one sample sequenced in a study of blood T cell repertoires in COVID-19 (TCRdb year 2020). Receptor libraries were prepared by the immunoSEQ multiplex PCR assay. Entries here come from immuneACCESS through TCRdb and include only in-frame sequences with V and J called. Some clones fail to appear in such tables; in the studies checked, an unresolved V gene covers under half of the shortfall, and the cause of the remainder is unknown. The sample table holds more than 40,000 clones, of which around nine tenths were seen once. About 16% of the sample lies in the top ten. Specimen: peripheral blood. The origin of the receptors is a man in his sixties with active or convalescent COVID-19.

This chain connects TRBV4-2 to TRBJ2-2; tentative D call: TRBD2 (7 bases). Trimming removed 0 bases from V and 3 bases from J, with 14 bases in between. CDR1 and CDR2 (germline): LGHNA, YNFKEQ. The CDR3 has 17 residues. The CDR3 protein is CASSQEGAGAYTGELFF. CDR3 sequence (DNA): TGTGCCAGCAGCCAAGAAGGTGCGGGGGCATACACCGGGGAGCTGTTTTTT.

This sequence joins TRBV7-3 and TRBJ2-2, with D tentatively TRBD1 (6 bases). The ends were cut back, 6 bases at V and 1 base at J, with 9 bases in the middle. The CDR3 runs 14 residues. The germline V gene encodes CDR1 SGHTA and CDR2 FQGTGA. The CDR3 bases are TGTGCCAGCAGGTACAGGGAGAACACCGGGGAGCTGTTTTTT. Protein: CASRYRENTGELFF.

DNA of the CDR3: TGTGCCAGCAGCGTAGGGGCGGGGGTCGCCTACGAGCAGTACTTC. Translated: CASSVGAGVAYEQYF. The chain links TRBV9 to TRBJ2-7, with TRBD2 identical over 7 bases. V gave up 0 bases and J gave up 2 bases; unmatched junction bases: 5. The CDR3 spans 15 residues. Germline V lookup: CDR1 SGDLS, CDR2 YYNGEE.

This clone came up a few times. This chain joins TRBV25-1 and TRBJ2-3; D call uncertain. This CDR3 is built from 13 residues. Per the germline V gene, CDR1 is MGHDK and CDR2 is SYGVNS. Trimming pared 3 bases from V and 6 bases from J, leaving 10 bases between. CDR3 coding DNA: TGTGCCAGCAGTGACCCAGTGGAGGATACGCAGTATTTT. This codes for CASSDPVEDTQYF. The whole variable domain, filled in from reference TRBV25-1 and TRBJ2-3, reads EADIYQTPRYLVIGTGKKITLECSQTMGHDKMYWYQQDPGMELHLIHYSYGVNSTEKGDLSSESTVSRIRTEHFPLTLESARPSHTSQYLCASSDPVEDTQYFGPGTRLTVL.

This chain uses TRBV5-1 with TRBJ1-4; D remains ambiguous. There are 15 residues in the CDR3. The V and J ends lost 0 bases and 0 bases respectively, with 6 bases between them. The germline CDR1 and CDR2 sequences are SGHRS and YFSETQ. CDR3 amino acids: CASSLVLATNEKLFF. The CDR3 DNA sequence: TGCGCCAGCAGCTTGGTACTTGCAACTAATGAAAAACTGTTTTTT.

Only a few counts were recorded for this clone. The chain links TRBV13 to TRBJ2-7; 9 positions agree with TRBD1. Germline V gene lookup returns CDR1 PRHDT and CDR2 FYEKMQ (reference sequence). The length of the CDR3 is 16 residues. Losses at the gene ends were 1 base for V and 2 bases for J; bases not matched to a gene: 6. The CDR3 is CASSLVGTGKTYEQYF. The CDR3, as DNA: TGTGCCAGCAGCTTAGTAGGGACAGGGAAGACCTACGAGCAGTACTTC.

The chain carries TRBV27 and TRBJ2-7, with 14 bases aligning to TRBD2. The V gene's germline CDR1 is MNHEY and CDR2 SMNVEV (reference sequence). J lost 6 bases, V lost 4 bases, and 14 bases had no gene match. This CDR3 contains 18 residues. The chain's CDR3 is CASSSLGLAGVGGFEQYF. The CDR3 bases are TGTGCCAGCAGTTCCTTGGGACTAGCGGGGGTAGGAGGGTTCGAGCAGTACTTC.

V usage is TRBV7-6 and J usage is TRBJ2-5, with 8 bases aligning to TRBD1. In germline, CDR1 is SGHVS, CDR2 FNYEAQ. The J segment lost 2 bases and the V segment lost 1 base, leaving 15 bases of the junction unmatched. CDR3 length: 19 residues. As DNA, the CDR3 is TGTGCCAGCAGCTTAGGTTTCGGCTACAGGGGGGAGTCGCAAGAGACCCAGTACTTC. It yields the protein CASSLGFGYRGESQETQYF.

The rearrangement joins TRBV7-9 to TRBJ1-4; 9 bases map to TRBD1. V lost 5 bases and J lost 5; bases outside the gene matches: 6. The V gene's germline CDR1 is SEHNR and CDR2 FQNEAQ (reference sequence). The CDR3 runs to 15 residues. CDR3 region: CASSASGTGNEKLFF. CDR3 DNA: TGTGCCAGCAGCGCCTCCGGGACAGGGAATGAAAAACTGTTTTTT.

The chain has TRBV5-1 and TRBJ2-3; the D gene is possibly TRBD2 (5 bases). The CDR3 sequence is 14 residues long. Germline CDR1 is SGHRS and CDR2 is YFSETQ. Between the trimmed V and J ends, which lost 7 bases and 3 bases, there was a span of 15 bases. The DNA for the CDR3 is TGCGCCAGCTCGGCGGGTGTCGGTACAGATACGCAGTATTTT. This encodes CASSAGVGTDTQYF.

The chain couples TRBV9 to TRBJ1-3, with 7 nucleotides matching TRBD1. After removal of 3 bases from V and 0 bases from J, the junction contained 12 bases not matched to a gene. This CDR3 has 18 amino acids. In germline, CDR1 is SGDLS, CDR2 YYNGEE. The CDR3, as DNA: TGTGCCAGCAGCGCCTGGTCACAGGGGTTTGTCTCTGGAAACACCATATATTTT. Translation gives CASSAWSQGFVSGNTIYF.

The V call is TRBV4-1, the J call TRBJ1-3, with 8 bases aligning to TRBD1. Germline V gene sequence: CDR1 MGHRA, CDR2 YSYEKL. The CDR3 has 14 residues. Trimming removed 11 bases from V and 3 bases from J; junction bases left unmatched: 9. CDR3 DNA: TGCGCCGGGGGGGCAGGGGGCATTGGAAACACCATATATTTT. Protein product: CAGGAGGIGNTIYF.

The chain is built from TRBV3-1 (or the pseudogene TRBV3-2) and TRBJ1-5; D might be TRBD1 (6 bases). CDR3 size: 14 residues. CDR1 is LGHDT, CDR2 YNNKEL, per germline (reference sequence). V was clipped by 0 bases and J by 7 bases, with 10 bases between them. The CDR3 loop is CASSQEIRGQPQHF. The CDR3 bases are TGTGCCAGCAGCCAAGAGATCAGGGGCCAGCCCCAGCATTTT.

The chain uses TRBV5-1 and TRBJ2-3; TRBD2 matches at 12 bases. CDR1 is SGHRS, CDR2 YFSETQ, per germline. Losses at the gene ends were 0 bases for V and 6 bases for J; bases not matched to a gene: 8. The CDR3 is 17 amino acids. The CDR3 region is CASSLVKLAGGADTQYF. The DNA for the CDR3 is TGCGCCAGCAGCTTGGTTAAACTAGCGGGGGGTGCGGATACGCAGTATTTT.

CDR3 nucleotides: TGTGCCAGCAGCCAAGAAGTGGGGGGGAACACTGAAGCTTTCTTT. Residues: CASSQEVGGNTEAFF. The chain links TRBV3-1 (or the pseudogene TRBV3-2) to TRBJ1-1, with D possibly matching TRBD1 (5 bases). CDR1 is LGHDT, CDR2 YNNKEL, per germline (reference sequence). CDR3 size: 15 residues. The ends were cut back, 0 bases at V and 1 base at J, with 9 bases in the middle.

This chain joins TRBV11-2 and TRBJ1-2; 7 bases align to TRBD1. CDR1 SGHAT and CDR2 FQNNGV come from the germline V gene. V dropped 0 bases and J dropped 4; count of bases not matched to a gene: 5. The CDR3 spans 15 residues. CDR3 residues: CASSLDPGGIYGYTF. In DNA form, the CDR3 reads TGTGCCAGCAGCTTAGATCCAGGGGGGATCTATGGCTACACCTTC.

On this clone itself: The sample has other DNA sequences that encode this CDR3 too. The rearrangement joins TRBV7-2 to TRBJ1-5; TRBD1 aligns across 9 bases. CDR3 length: 15 residues. With 5 bases clipped from V and 7 bases from J, the junction kept 9 bases outside the gene matches. Looked up from germline, CDR1 is SGHTA and CDR2 is FQGNSA. CDR3 sequence: CASSPRTGVGQPQHF. The CDR3 nucleotides are TGTGCCAGCAGCCCCCGGACAGGGGTTGGGCAGCCCCAGCATTTT. Looking up the rest from reference TRBV7-2 and TRBJ1-5 gives the full variable domain: GAGVSQSPSNKVTEKGKDVELRCDPISGHTALYWYRQSLGQGLEFLIYFQGNSAPDKSGLPSDRFSAERTGGSVSTLTIQRTQQEDSAVYLCASSPRTGVGQPQHFGDGTRLSIL.

This chain uses TRBV12-3 or TRBV12-4 with TRBJ1-2; the D is unclear. The V gene lost 6 bases and the J gene lost 7 bases, with 12 bases spanning the gap. The CDR3 length is 12 residues. For the CDR3, the DNA is TGTGCCAGCAGAAAGGAGTCGGGTGGCTACACCTTC. It encodes CASRKESGGYTF.

V and J are TRBV28 and TRBJ2-5; D is unresolved. The germline V gene has CDR1 MDHEN and CDR2 SYDVKM. CDR3 length equals 12 residues. Trimming removed 6 bases at V and 5 bases at J, with 10 bases between. CDR3 in amino acids: CASSSQLETQYF. CDR3 bases: TGTGCCAGCAGCTCACAGCTTGAGACCCAGTACTTC.

CDR3 bases: TGCGCCAGCAGCTTGAAATTGGACAGCTTTTGTACCTTC. This gives the protein CASSLKLDSFCTF. This chain links TRBV5-1 with TRBJ1-2; D possibly corresponds to TRBD1 (6 bases). The V end was cut by 1 base, the J end by 14 bases, with 18 bases between. Germline V gene sequence: CDR1 SGHRS, CDR2 YFSETQ. This CDR3 has 13 amino acids.

The chain combines TRBV11-2 with TRBJ1-2; the match to TRBD1 covers 8 bases. Germline V lookup: CDR1 SGHAT, CDR2 FQNNGV. This CDR3 is built from 17 residues. V trimming: 5 bases; J trimming: 5 bases; junction bases outside the gene matches: 16. The CDR3 protein is CASSPQPIGQGGYGYTF. The CDR3, as DNA: TGTGCCAGCAGCCCCCAACCTATAGGACAGGGTGGGTATGGCTACACCTTC.

The chain has TRBV6-6 and TRBJ2-5; 10 nucleotides match TRBD2. The length of the CDR3 is 14 residues. Germline CDR1 MNHNY, CDR2 SVGAGI (reference sequence). The V segment lost 6 bases and the J segment 6 bases; nucleotides outside the gene matches: 7. In DNA form, the CDR3 reads TGTGCCAGCAGCCCAGCGGGGGGGAGTAAGACCCAGTACTTC. Amino acids: CASSPAGGSKTQYF.

The rearrangement joins TRBV7-7 to TRBJ1-4; TRBD1 agrees at 8 bases. The CDR3 covers 16 residues. Trimming took 5 bases from V and 7 from J; bases not matched to a gene: 12. CDR1 and CDR2 from the germline V gene are SSHAT and FNYEAQ (reference sequence). As DNA, the CDR3 is TGTGCCAGCAGCCCCGGGGGGAACAGGGGGGCTGAAAAACTGTTTTTT. Its protein is CASSPGGNRGAEKLFF.

This clone was detected only once. The CDR3 DNA reads as TGTGCCAGCAGCTTGCTGGCGGGGGGTCTAGTCACAGATACGCAGTATTTT. This encodes CASSLLAGGLVTDTQYF. This chain links TRBV5-4 with TRBJ2-3; 8 positions agree with TRBD2. After removal of 1 base from V and 2 bases from J, the junction contained 9 bases not matched to a gene. CDR1 SGHNT and CDR2 YYREEE come from the germline V gene (reference sequence). This CDR3 contains 17 residues.